Below, 29 T cell receptor beta chains from the same sample are listed, as sequenced in a study of cytomegalovirus exposure and HLA in healthy donors. Some clones are missing from TCRdb's copy, which holds only in-frame ones; the method was immunoSEQ multiplex PCR. The sample records approximately 270,000 clones, roughly nine tenths being singletons. The source material was PBMCs. These receptors came from a man younger than 35 in good health and CMV-seropositive.

V and J are TRBV29-1 and TRBJ2-1; 10 bases are a match to TRBD1. The CDR3 runs 14 residues. CDR1 is SQVTM, CDR2 ANQGSEA, per germline. Trimming at V came to 6 bases and at J to 8 bases, leaving 10 bases not matched to a gene. The CDR3 bases are TGCAGCGTCATCCGGGACAGGGGCGACTATGAGCAGTTCTTC. Its translation is CSVIRDRGDYEQFF.

This chain connects TRBV6-5 to TRBJ2-1; D is perhaps TRBD1 (5 bases). Trimming took off 4 bases at V and 4 bases at J, with 14 bases between the two ends. The germline CDR1 and CDR2 sequences are MNHEY and SVGAGI. This CDR3 has 15 residues. The CDR3, as DNA: TGTGCCAGCAGTTTCTCGGCCAGACAGTACAATGAGCAGTTCTTC. Its translation: CASSFSARQYNEQFF.

This clone was detected only once. V is TRBV5-4 and J is TRBJ2-1; TRBD2 matches 8 bases. The CDR3 is 16 amino acids. V was clipped by 2 bases and J by 0 bases; unmatched bases: 4. CDR1 is SGHNT, CDR2 YYREEE, per germline (reference sequence). CDR3 coding DNA: TGTGCCAGCAGCTTTGGACTAGCCAACTCCTACAATGAGCAGTTCTTC. Protein: CASSFGLANSYNEQFF.

This clone was recorded a few times. The rearrangement joins TRBV19 to TRBJ2-2; D gene ambiguous. From germline, CDR1 is LNHDA and CDR2 SQIVND (reference sequence). CDR3 length equals 15 residues. Between the trimmed V and J ends, which lost 2 bases and 4 bases, there was a span of 11 bases. The CDR3 bases are TGTGCCAGTAGTATAATACAGACATCCACCGGGGAGCTGTTTTTT. This encodes CASSIIQTSTGELFF.

V and J are TRBV11-2 and TRBJ2-5; 12 bases align to TRBD2. The CDR3 has 14 amino acids. V was pared by 5 bases and J by 4 bases, with 2 bases of the junction left unmatched. Per germline, CDR1 SGHAT and CDR2 FQNNGV. The CDR3 here is CASSKTSGRETQYF. DNA of the CDR3: TGTGCCAGCAGCAAGACTAGCGGGAGAGAGACCCAGTACTTC.

This clone appeared many times. The chain combines TRBV25-1 with TRBJ1-1, with D possibly matching TRBD1 (5 bases). CDR1 MGHDK and CDR2 SYGVNS come from the germline V gene. The CDR3 extends over 15 amino acids. V was shortened by 1 base and J by 0 bases, with 9 bases between the two germline ends. The CDR3 spells CASSEFTGVNTEAFF. Here the CDR3 DNA reads TGTGCCAGCAGTGAATTTACAGGAGTGAACACTGAAGCTTTCTTT.

The chain links TRBV2 to TRBJ1-4; no definite D call. Between the trimmed V and J ends, which lost 3 bases and 8 bases, there was a span of 13 bases. The CDR3 has 14 amino acids. Germline V gene lookup returns CDR1 SNHLY and CDR2 FYNNEI. CDR3 sequence: CASSDGIRGEKLFF. In DNA form, the CDR3 reads TGTGCCAGCAGTGATGGCATACGCGGGGAAAAACTGTTTTTT.

The rearrangement uses TRBV6-1 and TRBJ2-7; 7 nucleotides agree with TRBD2. CDR3 length equals 14 residues. The V and J ends lost 6 bases and 0 bases, in that order; junction bases with no gene match: 5. Germline V gives CDR1 MNHNS, CDR2 SASEGT. CDR3 coding DNA: TGTGCCAGCAGCCTAGCGGTTAGCTCCTACGAGCAGTACTTC. Residues: CASSLAVSSYEQYF.

The chain is built from TRBV5-1 and TRBJ2-7, with a tentative D call TRBD1 (5 bases). Trimming removed 0 bases at V and 5 bases at J, with 15 bases between. The CDR3 length is 15 residues. Germline V gene data show CDR1 as SGHRS and CDR2 as YFSETQ. The CDR3 DNA is TGCGCCAGCAGCTTGGGACGGCTGTCCAGGGACGAGCAGTACTTC. It codes for CASSLGRLSRDEQYF.

This chain uses TRBV6-5 with TRBJ1-3, with D hard to call. Trimming removed 7 bases from V and 6 bases from J, with 16 bases in between. In germline, CDR1 is MNHEY, CDR2 SVGAGI. The CDR3 has 14 amino acids. As DNA, the CDR3 is TGTGCCAGCAACACACCCCTAAATCCAAACACCATATATTTT. Encoded protein: CASNTPLNPNTIYF.

V and J are TRBV2 and TRBJ1-3, with D possibly matching TRBD1 (6 bases). Germline V gene data show CDR1 as SNHLY and CDR2 as FYNNEI. V lost 5 bases and J 2 bases, leaving 13 bases between the germline ends. CDR3 length equals 15 residues. The CDR3 loop is CASSSQGVAGNTIYF. CDR3 coding DNA: TGTGCCAGCAGTTCACAGGGTGTTGCTGGAAACACCATATATTTT.

This chain connects TRBV7-8 to TRBJ1-4; TRBD1 is a possible D gene (5 bases). CDR3 length equals 17 residues. CDR1 and CDR2 from the germline V gene are SGHVS and FQNEAQ. The V end was cut by 2 bases, the J end by 0 bases, with 13 bases between. The CDR3, as DNA: TGTGCCAGCAGCTTACCCCCCGACAGAGCAACTAATGAAAAACTGTTTTTT. This gives the protein CASSLPPDRATNEKLFF.

This CDR3 is CASSFDVLNTEAFF. CDR3 nucleotides: TGTGCCAGCAGCTTTGACGTCTTGAACACTGAAGCTTTCTTT. This chain uses TRBV7-9 with TRBJ1-1, with unresolved D. Trimming stripped 3 bases from V and 0 bases from J, with 8 bases between. CDR1 and CDR2 (germline): SEHNR, FQNEAQ (reference sequence). The CDR3 has 14 amino acids.

The gene calls are TRBV19 and TRBJ1-5, with 10 bases aligning to TRBD1. The germline V gene has CDR1 LNHDA and CDR2 SQIVND (reference sequence). This CDR3 spans 15 amino acids. Trimming at V came to 3 bases and at J to 7 bases, leaving 6 bases not matched to a gene. For the CDR3, the DNA is TGTGCCAGTAGTATGATGACAGGGGGCCGGCAGCCCCAGCATTTT. The encoded protein is CASSMMTGGRQPQHF.

This clone was observed a handful of times. V and J are TRBV5-1 and TRBJ1-2, with D possibly being TRBD1 (6 bases). Trimming shortened V by 6 bases and J by 7 bases, and 19 bases separated the two germline ends. Germline V gene data show CDR1 as SGHRS and CDR2 as YFSETQ. The CDR3 extends over 14 amino acids. The CDR3 DNA reads TGCGCCAGCAAACCCACCCCAGGGGCTGGTGGCTACACCTTC. Residues: CASKPTPGAGGYTF.

The gene calls are TRBV19 and TRBJ2-4; 7 positions agree with TRBD1. Germline V gives CDR1 LNHDA, CDR2 SQIVND (reference sequence). The junction had 10 bases not matched to a gene; V was cut back by 5 bases and J by 0 bases. This CDR3 comprises 17 residues. CDR3 coding DNA: TGTGCCAGTAGTCCCCTTGGACAGGCCGTAGCCAAAAACATTCAGTACTTC. Its translation is CASSPLGQAVAKNIQYF.

The chain employs TRBV5-6 and TRBJ1-2; 9 bases fit TRBD1. J was trimmed by 5 bases and V by 4 bases; bases with no gene match: 6. This CDR3 has 14 amino acids. Germline lookup yields CDR1 SGHDT and CDR2 YYEEEE. In nucleotides, the CDR3 is TGTGCCAGCAGCCCGGGACAGGGAGAATATGGCTACACCTTC. Amino acid sequence: CASSPGQGEYGYTF.

The V call is TRBV6-1, the J call TRBJ2-3; possible D gene TRBD1, 5 bases. Germline V gene sequence: CDR1 MNHNS, CDR2 SASEGT. This CDR3 contains 16 residues. V lost 2 bases, J lost 4 bases, and 16 bases lay in between. This chain's CDR3 is CASSEQQGRYADTQYF. The CDR3 nucleotides read TGTGCCAGCAGTGAACAGCAGGGTCGGTATGCAGATACGCAGTATTTT.

This clone was found once. This chain uses TRBV5-6 with TRBJ2-7; D uncertain. The CDR3 has 13 residues. Trimming removed 1 base at V and 2 bases at J, with 7 bases between. In germline, CDR1 is SGHDT, CDR2 YYEEEE. CDR3 amino acids: CASSLKDAYEQYF. The CDR3 DNA follows: TGTGCCAGCAGCTTGAAGGACGCCTACGAGCAGTACTTC.

The chain recombines TRBV27 with TRBJ2-7; D not certain. The CDR3 sequence is 13 residues long. CDR1 is MNHEY and CDR2 is SMNVEV in the germline V gene (reference sequence). V lost 4 bases and J 0 bases, leaving 7 bases between the germline ends. DNA of the CDR3: TGTGCCAGCAGTTCCTTGGACTCCTACGAGCAGTACTTC. This gives the protein CASSSLDSYEQYF.

The chain uses TRBV19 and TRBJ2-7; 8 bases agree with TRBD2. Germline CDR1 is LNHDA and CDR2 is SQIVND (reference sequence). The CDR3 is 14 amino acids. V lost 5 bases to trimming and J lost 6 bases; unmatched junction nucleotides: 9. The CDR3 loop reads CASSQQAGVGEQYF. CDR3 nucleotide sequence: TGTGCCAGTAGTCAGCAAGCGGGAGTTGGCGAGCAGTACTTC. The full variable domain, its missing parts supplied by reference TRBV19 and TRBJ2-7, is DGGITQSPKYLFRKEGQNVTLSCEQNLNHDAMYWYRQDPGQGLRLIYYSQIVNDFQKGDIAEGYSVSREKKESFPLTVTSAQKNPTAFYLCASSQQAGVGEQYFGPGTRLTVT.

This clone was detected a few times. At one boundary the junction diverges from the germline segment, which might be a read error. The gene calls are TRBV6-1 and TRBJ2-7, with 9 bases aligning to TRBD2. The CDR3 contains 13 residues. CDR1 is MNHNS, CDR2 SASEGT, per germline. The CDR3 loop reads CASRPGLASLFVF. The CDR3 region has the DNA TGTGCCAGCAGACCGGGACTAGCTTCATTGTTTGTCTTC.

The chain links TRBV5-1 to TRBJ2-1, with TRBD2 matching over 8 bases. This CDR3 has 15 amino acids. CDR1 is SGHRS and CDR2 is YFSETQ in the germline V gene. V was pared by 0 bases and J by 9 bases, with 8 bases of the junction left unmatched. DNA of the CDR3: TGCGCCAGCAGCTTGGGAATGAGCGGGAGAGGTGAGCAGTTCTTC. Protein product: CASSLGMSGRGEQFF.

This chain connects TRBV5-6 to TRBJ2-1, with no clear D. Trimming cost V 0 bases and J 5 bases, with 3 bases left between them. The germline V gene has CDR1 SGHDT and CDR2 YYEEEE. The CDR3 runs 12 residues. This CDR3 is CASSLVDNEQFF. Here the CDR3 DNA reads TGTGCCAGCAGCTTGGTGGACAATGAGCAGTTCTTC. Drawing the rest from reference TRBV5-6 and TRBJ2-1, the complete variable domain is DAGVTQSPTHLIKTRGQQVTLRCSPKSGHDTVSWYQQALGQGPQFIFQYYEEEERQRGNFPDRFSGHQFPNYSSELNVNALLLGDSALYLCASSLVDNEQFFGPGTRLTVL.

This sequence joins TRBV11-3 and TRBJ2-2; D not certain. Trimming cost V 5 bases and J 3 bases, with 16 bases left between them. The V gene's germline CDR1 is SGHNT and CDR2 YENEEA. The length of the CDR3 is 16 residues. CDR3 loop: CASSAVEPPYTGELFF. Written as DNA, the CDR3 is TGTGCCAGCAGCGCCGTCGAGCCGCCCTACACCGGGGAGCTGTTTTTT.

V is TRBV5-1 and J is TRBJ2-1; no clear D gene. This CDR3 has 15 amino acids. V was cut by 0 bases and J by 3 bases, with 10 bases left in between. Germline V lookup: CDR1 SGHRS, CDR2 YFSETQ. The CDR3 spells CASSLEGSDYNEQFF. The CDR3 DNA reads TGCGCCAGCAGCTTGGAGGGCAGCGACTACAATGAGCAGTTCTTC.

The V and J genes are TRBV7-6 and TRBJ2-3; a weak D match, TRBD2 (5 bases). With 0 bases removed from V and 1 base from J, the gap between germline ends came to 5 bases. Per the germline V gene, CDR1 is SGHVS and CDR2 is FNYEAQ. This CDR3 is built from 14 residues. The CDR3 is CASSLAGGTDTQYF. As DNA, the CDR3 is TGTGCCAGCAGCTTAGCGGGAGGCACAGATACGCAGTATTTT. The entire variable domain, with the rest obtained from reference TRBV7-6 and TRBJ2-3, is as follows: GAGVSQSPRYKVTKRGQDVALRCDPISGHVSLYWYRQALGQGPEFLTYFNYEAQQDKSGLPNDRFSAERPEGSISTLTIQRTEQRDSAMYRCASSLAGGTDTQYFGPGTRLTVL.

This sequence joins TRBV5-6 and TRBJ1-1; 9 bases are a match to TRBD1. Germline V lookup: CDR1 SGHDT, CDR2 YYEEEE. The J segment lost 2 bases and the V segment lost 0 bases, leaving 5 bases of the junction unmatched. The CDR3 is 16 residues long. The CDR3 DNA reads as TGTGCCAGCAGCTTGGCCTGGGACAGGGTAAACACTGAAGCTTTCTTT. Its translation: CASSLAWDRVNTEAFF.

This chain joins TRBV5-6 and TRBJ2-3; D perhaps matches TRBD2 (5 bases). The germline V gene encodes CDR1 SGHDT and CDR2 YYEEEE. CDR3 length: 15 residues. The ends were cut back, 2 bases at V and 0 bases at J, with 10 bases in the middle. CDR3 residues: CASSLGGRSTDTQYF. The CDR3 coding sequence is TGTGCCAGCAGCTTAGGCGGGCGAAGCACAGATACGCAGTATTTT.